Listed here are 9 T cell receptor beta chains from one sample, sequenced in a study of blood T cell repertoires in COVID-19. TCRdb keeps only in-frame clones here, not all; method: immunoSEQ multiplex PCR. The table lists 290,000 or so clones, around nine tenths of them singletons. The sample taken for sequencing was PBMCs or T cells enriched from blood (not recorded which). The receptors derive from a woman aged 18-29 years who had recovered from COVID-19.

The chain links TRBV11-2 to TRBJ2-5; 10 bases match TRBD2. Germline V lookup: CDR1 SGHAT, CDR2 FQNNGV. There are 14 residues in the CDR3. Trimming removed 6 bases from V and 4 bases from J; junction bases left unmatched: 5. The CDR3, as DNA: TGTGCCAGCAGTTGGGCTAGCGGGGGAGAGACCCAGTACTTC. Protein sequence: CASSWASGGETQYF.

The CDR3 coding sequence is TGTGCCAGCAGTTTAATCAGGGCCCGGGTTTCTGAAGCTTTCTTT. Amino acid sequence: CASSLIRARVSEAFF. This chain connects TRBV28 to TRBJ1-1, with a tentative D call TRBD1 (5 bases). From germline, CDR1 is MDHEN and CDR2 SYDVKM. The CDR3 runs to 15 residues. V lost 2 bases and J 6 bases, leaving 16 bases between the germline ends.

The chain uses TRBV20-1 and TRBJ2-7; weak D call: TRBD2 (5 bases). Germline-derived CDR1 and CDR2 are DFQATT and SNEGSKA (reference sequence). The CDR3 totals 11 residues. Trimming removed 1 base from V and 7 bases from J, with 8 bases in between. This chain's CDR3 is CSARGPGEQYF. CDR3 bases: TGCAGTGCTAGAGGACCGGGGGAGCAGTACTTC.

This sequence joins TRBV4-2 and TRBJ2-5, with D maybe TRBD2 (6 bases). With 3 bases removed from V and 1 base from J, the gap between germline ends came to 12 bases. Germline assignment: CDR1 LGHNA and CDR2 YNFKEQ. The CDR3 loop spans 15 amino acids. CDR3 DNA sequence: TGTGCCAGCAGCCAGGGAGGTGAGGTCCAAGAGACCCAGTACTTC. This encodes CASSQGGEVQETQYF.

This sequence joins TRBV6-5 and TRBJ1-2; D gene unclear. The germline V and J ends were trimmed by 0 bases and 7 bases, with 9 bases remaining between them. The CDR3 sequence is 13 residues long. CDR1 MNHEY and CDR2 SVGAGI come from the germline V gene. In DNA, the CDR3 is TGTGCCAGCAGTTACTCCCGGGGAAGTGGCTACACCTTC. The encoded protein is CASSYSRGSGYTF.

V usage is TRBV5-1 and J usage is TRBJ2-5; D gene unclear. Germline loops: CDR1 SGHRS, CDR2 YFSETQ. V was trimmed by 0 bases and J by 3 bases, leaving 9 bases between them. The CDR3 is made up of 14 amino acids. The CDR3 is CASSLGTSKETQYF. CDR3 DNA: TGCGCCAGCAGCTTGGGTACGAGTAAAGAGACCCAGTACTTC.

Worth noting for this clone: This same CDR3 is encoded by further DNA sequences in the sample. The DNA of the CDR3 is TGTGCCAGCAGCTCCAGGACTAGCGGGGGGACAGATACGCAGTATTTT. It codes for CASSSRTSGGTDTQYF. The rearrangement joins TRBV7-2 to TRBJ2-3; TRBD2 matches at 14 bases. The CDR3 consists of 16 residues. The ends lost 4 bases at V and 3 bases at J; junction bases unmatched: 3. From germline, CDR1 is SGHTA and CDR2 FQGNSA.

V gene TRBV7-8 combines with J gene TRBJ1-1, with 11 bases aligning to TRBD1. The CDR3 runs 17 residues. V dropped 5 bases and J dropped 3; count of bases not matched to a gene: 11. Germline V gene sequence: CDR1 SGHVS, CDR2 FQNEAQ. In nucleotides, the CDR3 is TGTGCCAGCAGCCAACAGGACAGGGGGCTTCTATACACTGAAGCTTTCTTT. This sequence encodes CASSQQDRGLLYTEAFF.

This chain joins TRBV9 and TRBJ1-5, with D possibly TRBD1 on 5 matching bases. CDR1 is SGDLS, CDR2 YYNGEE, per germline. V shed 5 bases and J shed 1 base, with 7 bases lying between them. The CDR3 length is 13 residues. The CDR3 DNA reads as TGTGCCAGCAGTTCAGGGAGCAATCAGCCCCAGCATTTT. This sequence encodes CASSSGSNQPQHF.